Each of the 25 T cell receptor beta chains below was sequenced from the same sample in a study of shared clonotypes between healthy human individuals. Profiling relied on immunoSEQ multiplex PCR, and the TCRdb table lists in-frame clones only, not all of them. The table lists millions of clones, 85% to 95% of them singletons. Sequencing used naive CD4+ T cells sorted from blood. Described subset: CD45RA+ positively selected. Receptors were obtained from a man between 18 and 29 years old in good health.

V gene TRBV28 combines with J gene TRBJ2-7; possibly TRBD1 for D (5 bases). Trimming removed 9 bases from V and 7 bases from J, with 13 bases in between. The CDR3 has 11 residues. Germline V CDR1 and CDR2: MDHEN, SYDVKM. The CDR3: CASTGPREQYF. The CDR3 region has the DNA TGTGCCAGTACAGGCCCTCGGGAGCAGTACTTC. Drawing the rest from reference TRBV28 and TRBJ2-7, the complete variable domain is DVKVTQSSRYLVKRTGEKVFLECVQDMDHENMFWYRQDPGLGLRLIYFSYDVKMKEKGDIPEGYSVSREKKERFSLILESASTNQTSMYLCASTGPREQYFGPGTRLTVT.

The J gene is TRBJ2-2, the V gene TRBV13; 10 bases match TRBD1. The CDR3 covers 16 residues. Germline loops: CDR1 PRHDT, CDR2 FYEKMQ (reference sequence). V was pared by 4 bases and J by 6 bases, with 8 bases of the junction left unmatched. CDR3: CASSSRQGARAGELFF. The DNA of the CDR3 is TGTGCCAGCAGCTCCAGACAGGGGGCGCGAGCCGGGGAGCTGTTTTTT.

The V call is TRBV30, the J call TRBJ2-7; D possibly matches TRBD1 or TRBD2 (5 bases each). There are 14 residues in the CDR3. Trimming shortened V by 2 bases and J by 3 bases, and 14 bases separated the two germline ends. CDR1 GTSNPN and CDR2 SVGIG come from the germline V gene (reference sequence). The CDR3 loop reads CAWSLGAVRYEQYF. The DNA of the CDR3 is TGTGCCTGGAGTCTCGGGGCTGTCCGCTACGAGCAGTACTTC.

The chain employs TRBV5-1 and TRBJ2-7, with D possibly TRBD2 on 6 matching bases. Trimming removed 5 bases from V and 2 bases from J, with 14 bases in between. The CDR3 contains 14 residues. Germline CDR1 and CDR2: SGHRS and YFSETQ. The CDR3 region is CASSYSGDPYEQYF. In DNA form, the CDR3 reads TGCGCCAGCAGTTATTCGGGGGATCCCTACGAGCAGTACTTC.

The CDR3 sequence is CASSFRTETYEQYF. CDR3 bases: TGTGCCAGCAGTTTTCGAACAGAAACCTACGAGCAGTACTTC. The chain carries TRBV27 and TRBJ2-7; D gene ambiguous. Germline CDR1 reads MNHEY; CDR2 reads SMNVEV (reference sequence). V was pared by 3 bases and J by 2 bases, with 11 bases between. The CDR3 sequence is 14 residues long.

V gene TRBV9 combines with J gene TRBJ2-1; D unresolved. CDR1 SGDLS and CDR2 YYNGEE come from the germline V gene. The CDR3 is 12 amino acids. V was trimmed by 5 bases and J by 5 bases, leaving 8 bases between them. This chain's CDR3 is CASRGLDNEQFF. As DNA, the CDR3 is TGTGCCAGCAGGGGCCTCGACAATGAGCAGTTCTTC.

The chain uses TRBV10-1 and TRBJ2-3; possible D gene TRBD2, 6 bases. This CDR3 has 15 residues. Trimming removed 0 bases from V and 1 base from J, with 8 bases in between. Germline assignment: CDR1 WNHNN and CDR2 SYGVQD (reference sequence). The CDR3 nucleotides read TGCGCCAGCAGTGAGTCGAAGCGGGGCACAGATACGCAGTATTTT. This codes for CASSESKRGTDTQYF.

The J gene is TRBJ1-6, the V gene TRBV7-9, with TRBD1 as a possible D gene (6 bases). Germline CDR1 is SEHNR and CDR2 is FQNEAQ (reference sequence). This CDR3 contains 18 residues. The ends were cut back, 3 bases at V and 0 bases at J, with 15 bases in the middle. The chain's CDR3 is CASSFSGQLNSYNSPLHF. CDR3 nucleotide sequence: TGTGCCAGCAGCTTTTCGGGACAACTAAACTCCTATAATTCACCCCTCCACTTT.

In this sample, this clone turned up once. V is TRBV30 and J is TRBJ2-3; TRBD2 might be the D (5 bases). The germline gives CDR1 GTSNPN, CDR2 SVGIG (reference sequence). V was cut by 3 bases and J by 4 bases, with 8 bases left in between. CDR3 length: 12 amino acids. The CDR3 DNA reads as TGTGCCTGGAGAGGGAGTGCAGATACGCAGTATTTT. It yields the protein CAWRGSADTQYF. Drawing the rest from reference TRBV30 and TRBJ2-3, the complete variable domain is SQTIHQWPATLVQPVGSPLSLECTVEGTSNPNLYWYRQAAGRGLQLLFYSVGIGQISSEVPQNLSASRPQDRQFILSSKKLLLSDSGFYLCAWRGSADTQYFGPGTRLTVL.

The chain recombines TRBV30 with TRBJ1-6; D unclear. Trimming removed 0 bases from V and 3 bases from J, with 6 bases in between. CDR1 and CDR2 (germline): GTSNPN, SVGIG (reference sequence). This CDR3 spans 14 amino acids. The CDR3 DNA reads as TGTGCCTGGAGTGTACAACACTATAATTCACCCCTCCACTTT. It codes for CAWSVQHYNSPLHF.

Comment on this clone: Other nucleotide sequences in the sample specify the same CDR3. V is TRBV5-1 and J is TRBJ1-3; 7 bases line up with TRBD1. With 0 bases clipped from V and 0 bases from J, the junction kept 0 bases outside the gene matches. CDR3 length: 15 amino acids. From germline, CDR1 is SGHRS and CDR2 YFSETQ. This CDR3 is CASSLGTGSGNTIYF. The CDR3 nucleotides are TGCGCCAGCAGCTTGGGGACAGGCTCTGGAAACACCATATATTTT.

This chain links TRBV28 with TRBJ1-4; TRBD1 matches at 8 bases. With V trimmed by 3 bases and J by 8 bases, 5 bases remained unmatched. Per germline, CDR1 MDHEN and CDR2 SYDVKM. The CDR3 sequence is 14 residues long. Here the CDR3 DNA reads TGTGCCAGCAGTTTGCCAGGGGGCTCGGAAAAACTGTTTTTT. This sequence encodes CASSLPGGSEKLFF.

The chain joins TRBV25-1 to TRBJ1-6, with 9 bases lining up with TRBD1. Germline trimming cut 6 bases from V and 10 bases from J; bases unmatched to any gene: 7. This CDR3 contains 14 residues. The germline CDR1 and CDR2 sequences are MGHDK and SYGVNS. The CDR3 region is CASSKGTGSSPLHF. The CDR3 DNA reads as TGTGCCAGCAGCAAAGGGACAGGGTCGTCACCCCTCCACTTT.

This clone was seen once. The chain uses TRBV10-3 and TRBJ2-7; no definite D call. V lost 8 bases and J lost 2, with 10 bases in between. Germline CDR1 is ENHRY and CDR2 is SYGVKD. CDR3 length: 12 amino acids. CDR3 nucleotides: TGTGCCATCGCTGCAGGACCCTACGAGCAGTACTTC. Translated: CAIAAGPYEQYF.

V and J are TRBV27 and TRBJ2-7, with D possibly TRBD1 on 6 matching bases. There are 14 residues in the CDR3. CDR1 and CDR2 from the germline V gene are MNHEY and SMNVEV (reference sequence). V shed 5 bases and J shed 2 bases, with 13 bases lying between them. The CDR3 sequence is CASSPWDKTYEQYF. The CDR3, as DNA: TGTGCCAGCAGTCCCTGGGACAAAACCTACGAGCAGTACTTC.

This chain links TRBV7-2 with TRBJ2-3; TRBD2 matches 9 bases. This CDR3 has 15 amino acids. Germline V gene lookup returns CDR1 SGHTA and CDR2 FQGNSA. With V trimmed by 2 bases and J by 3 bases, 3 bases remained unmatched. The CDR3 DNA reads TGTGCCAGCAGCTTAAGACTAGCGGAGACAGATACGCAGTATTTT. This sequence encodes CASSLRLAETDTQYF.

There are a few counts of this clone. The V call is TRBV5-1, the J call TRBJ1-2; TRBD1 matches at 7 bases. This CDR3 comprises 14 residues. Germline-derived CDR1 and CDR2 are SGHRS and YFSETQ. V trimming: 3 bases; J trimming: 9 bases; junction bases outside the gene matches: 11. CDR3 region: CASSSGQLVVRYTF. DNA of the CDR3: TGCGCCAGCAGCTCGGGACAGTTGGTGGTTCGCTACACCTTC.

This sequence joins TRBV14 and TRBJ2-1, with D tentatively TRBD2 (5 bases). This CDR3 comprises 17 residues. The ends were cut back, 0 bases at V and 9 bases at J, with 21 bases in the middle. Germline CDR1 and CDR2: SGHDN and FVKESK. This CDR3 is CASSQDFPDFPQCEQFF. In DNA form, the CDR3 reads TGTGCCAGCAGCCAAGATTTTCCGGACTTCCCTCAATGTGAGCAGTTCTTC.

The chain couples TRBV14 to TRBJ1-2; D is unclear. The germline V gene encodes CDR1 SGHDN and CDR2 FVKESK. CDR3 length: 13 amino acids. Trimming cost V 1 base and J 4 bases, with 7 bases left between them. The CDR3 is CASSQGQVYGYTF. The CDR3 DNA sequence: TGTGCCAGCAGCCAAGGTCAGGTCTATGGCTACACCTTC.

The rearrangement links TRBV10-3 to TRBJ2-2; D gene unclear. Germline values: CDR1 ENHRY, CDR2 SYGVKD. This CDR3 is built from 13 residues. V lost 6 bases and J lost 4, with 9 bases in between. Written as DNA, the CDR3 is TGTGCCATCAGCCCTTTTCCCACCGGGGAGCTGTTTTTT. This sequence encodes CAISPFPTGELFF.

CDR3 sequence (DNA): TGTGCCAGCAGCTTAGGACCAGGGGTGGGCTACACCTTC. This gives the protein CASSLGPGVGYTF. This chain joins TRBV7-2 and TRBJ1-2, with D maybe TRBD1 (6 bases). Germline values: CDR1 SGHTA, CDR2 FQGNSA. This CDR3 is 13 amino acids long. V gave up 1 base and J gave up 8 bases, with 11 bases separating them.

The J gene is TRBJ1-2, the V gene TRBV6-5, with TRBD1 matching 8 bases. The CDR3 runs to 14 residues. Germline lookup yields CDR1 MNHEY and CDR2 SVGAGI. With V trimmed by 6 bases and J by 8 bases, 11 bases remained unmatched. The CDR3 here is CASRPQGANPGYTF. The CDR3 bases are TGTGCCAGCAGACCCCAGGGGGCCAATCCCGGCTACACCTTC.

Comment on this clone: Other DNA sequences in the same sample also yield this CDR3. The chain links TRBV4-2 to TRBJ1-2; 8 bases map to TRBD1. Germline V gives CDR1 LGHNA, CDR2 YNFKEQ. This CDR3 region has 15 residues. Trimming removed 1 base from V and 2 bases from J; junction bases left unmatched: 3. CDR3 amino acids: CASSQGGQGNYGYTF. The CDR3 DNA is TGTGCCAGCAGCCAAGGCGGACAGGGAAACTATGGCTACACCTTC.

The chain couples TRBV29-1 to TRBJ2-7; a possible D gene is TRBD1 (6 bases). CDR3 length: 12 amino acids. The V gene's germline CDR1 is SQVTM and CDR2 ANQGSEA. Deletions cut 7 bases from V and 5 bases from J, with 15 bases between. The CDR3 nucleotides are TGCAGCGGACAGGACACCCCTCACGAGCAGTACTTC. Protein sequence: CSGQDTPHEQYF.

This rearrangement joins TRBV4-1 to TRBJ1-1; 9 bases are a match to TRBD1. V shed 7 bases and J 3 bases; nucleotides not matched to a gene: 12. The CDR3 has 16 residues. Germline V gene sequence: CDR1 MGHRA, CDR2 YSYEKL. In DNA form, the CDR3 reads TGCGCCAGCAACGGCGTTACAGGGGGCGCGGACACTGAAGCTTTCTTT. It specifies CASNGVTGGADTEAFF.